This TCR beta chain was captured by sequencing in a study of T-cell reconstitution after alpha-beta-depleted transplantation in children. Unique molecular identifiers were incorporated into the prepared TCRbeta library. TCRdb re-called the PCR reads through MiXCR, storing one row per CDR3 protein. The sample lists some 200,000 distinct CDR3 sequences; around 9.7% were seen once. In this sample, this clonotype turned up many times. Germline values: CDR1 DFQATT, CDR2 SNEGSKA (reference sequence). V lost 7 bases and J lost 6; bases outside the gene matches: 7. The length of the CDR3 is 13 residues. This clonotype was obtained from a human donor who donated a stem cell graft to a child with SCID. The chain is built from TRBV20-1 and TRBJ2-1; 9 nucleotides align to TRBD2. The material was PBMCs from the stem cell graft donor, obtained from the stem cell graft. In DNA, the CDR3 is TGCAGTGTTAGGCGGGGGGGCCGCAATGAGCAGTTCTTC. This encodes CSVRRGGRNEQFF.